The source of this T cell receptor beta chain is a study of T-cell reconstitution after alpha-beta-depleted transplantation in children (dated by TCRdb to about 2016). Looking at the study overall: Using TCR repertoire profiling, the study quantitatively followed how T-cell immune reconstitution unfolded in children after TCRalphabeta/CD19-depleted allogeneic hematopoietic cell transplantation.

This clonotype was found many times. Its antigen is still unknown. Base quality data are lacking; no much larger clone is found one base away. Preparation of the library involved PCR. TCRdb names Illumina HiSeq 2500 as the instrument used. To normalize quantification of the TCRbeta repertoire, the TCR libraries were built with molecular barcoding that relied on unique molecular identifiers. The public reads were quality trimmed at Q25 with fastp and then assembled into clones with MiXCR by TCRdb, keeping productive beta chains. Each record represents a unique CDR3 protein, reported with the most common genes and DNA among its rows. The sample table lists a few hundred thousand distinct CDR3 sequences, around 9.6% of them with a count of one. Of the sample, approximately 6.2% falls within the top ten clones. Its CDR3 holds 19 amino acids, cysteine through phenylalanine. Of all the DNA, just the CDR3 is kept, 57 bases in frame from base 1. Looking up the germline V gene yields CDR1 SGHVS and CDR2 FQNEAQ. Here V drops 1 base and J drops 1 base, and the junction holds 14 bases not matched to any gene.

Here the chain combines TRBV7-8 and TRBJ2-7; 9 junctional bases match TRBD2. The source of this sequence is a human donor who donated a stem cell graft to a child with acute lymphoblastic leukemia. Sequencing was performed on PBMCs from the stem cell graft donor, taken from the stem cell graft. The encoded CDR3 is CASSLGWAGGARSSYEQYF. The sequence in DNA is TGTGCCAGCAGCTTAGGATGGGCGGGGGGGGCCCGCTCTTCCTACGAGCAGTACTTC.